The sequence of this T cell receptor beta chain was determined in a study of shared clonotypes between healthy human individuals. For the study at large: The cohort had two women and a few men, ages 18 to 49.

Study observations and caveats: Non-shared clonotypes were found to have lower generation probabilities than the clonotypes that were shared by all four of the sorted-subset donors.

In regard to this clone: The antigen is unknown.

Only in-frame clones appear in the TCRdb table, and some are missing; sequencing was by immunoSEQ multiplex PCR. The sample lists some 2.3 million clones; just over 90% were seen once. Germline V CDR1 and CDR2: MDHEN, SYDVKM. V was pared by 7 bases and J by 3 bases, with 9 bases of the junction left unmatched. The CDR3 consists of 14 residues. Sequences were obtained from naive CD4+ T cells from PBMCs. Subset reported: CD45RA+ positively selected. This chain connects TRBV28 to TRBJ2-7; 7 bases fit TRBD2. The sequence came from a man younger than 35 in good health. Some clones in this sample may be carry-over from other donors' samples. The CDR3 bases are TGTGCCAGCACCCCGGCGGGAGCGCTCTACGAGCAGTACTTC. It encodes CASTPAGALYEQYF.